These T cell receptor beta chains were read from a single sample in a study of T cell responses to AZD1222 COVID-19 vaccine. TCRdb's table, derived via immunoSEQ multiplex PCR, lists solely in-frame clones and lacks some. This sample has over 70,000 clones, with approximately 81% found just once. The sequenced sample was peripheral blood, obtained on day 0 of AZD1222 vaccination. The receptors shown here come from an adult in good health. Each CDR3 is given without its conserved first and last residue. Fields, in order: CDR3 protein, V gene, J gene, clone size. Rows may omit the clone size; those that give it use once, few, many or a size class.

CDR3aa: ASSLGDSNYGYT
v_gene: TRBV5-1
j_gene: TRBJ1-2
abundance: -

CDR3aa: AISDRDATYEQY
v_gene: TRBV10-3
j_gene: TRBJ2-7
abundance: -

CDR3aa: ASRPTGDAGNTIY
v_gene: TRBV19
j_gene: TRBJ1-3
abundance: -

CDR3aa: ASSDGGGNTIY
v_gene: TRBV10-1
j_gene: TRBJ1-3
abundance: -

CDR3aa: ASSLAGSYEQY
v_gene: TRBV27
j_gene: TRBJ2-7
abundance: -

CDR3aa: ASSLRVTGPDTQY
v_gene: TRBV5-1
j_gene: TRBJ2-3
abundance: -

CDR3aa: ASSPGRGLDTEAF
v_gene: TRBV18
j_gene: TRBJ1-1
abundance: -

CDR3aa: SVAHDRDYGEQY
v_gene: TRBV29-1
j_gene: TRBJ2-7
abundance: -

CDR3aa: SASLVGGRETQY
v_gene: TRBV20-1
j_gene: TRBJ2-5
abundance: -

CDR3aa: ASKEPGDTREQY
v_gene: TRBV27
j_gene: TRBJ2-7
abundance: -

CDR3aa: ASSLGNQPQH
v_gene: TRBV5-4
j_gene: TRBJ1-5
abundance: few

CDR3aa: ASSQDRLNYEQY
v_gene: TRBV4-1
j_gene: TRBJ2-7
abundance: -

CDR3aa: ASSGVLTGTGNTGELF
v_gene: TRBV2
j_gene: TRBJ2-2
abundance: -

CDR3aa: ASSFRGRGEQF
v_gene: TRBV7-3
j_gene: TRBJ2-1
abundance: -

CDR3aa: ASSSQTGELF
v_gene: TRBV27
j_gene: TRBJ2-2
abundance: -

CDR3aa: ASSYPNTKGRHEQY
v_gene: TRBV6-5
j_gene: TRBJ2-7
abundance: once

CDR3aa: ATSTQAMNTEAF
v_gene: TRBV19
j_gene: TRBJ1-1
abundance: few

CDR3aa: ATSRDPSGSSAGELF
v_gene: TRBV15
j_gene: TRBJ2-2
abundance: -

CDR3aa: ASSGTFAEAF
v_gene: TRBV6-2/TRBV6-3
j_gene: TRBJ1-1
abundance: -

CDR3aa: ASSETREGIFLNSPLH
v_gene: TRBV25-1
j_gene: TRBJ1-6
abundance: -

CDR3aa: ASSLGRGNTEAF
v_gene: TRBV11-3
j_gene: TRBJ1-1
abundance: -

CDR3aa: ASSRPGTGVSYEQY
v_gene: TRBV7-9
j_gene: TRBJ2-7
abundance: -

CDR3aa: ASSKDYRGVPNTGELF
v_gene: TRBV21-1
j_gene: TRBJ2-2
abundance: -

CDR3aa: ASSEATAGRNEQF
v_gene: TRBV6-1
j_gene: TRBJ2-1
abundance: few

CDR3aa: AIRETGAGETQY
v_gene: TRBV10-3
j_gene: TRBJ2-5
abundance: -

CDR3aa: ASSLGGRAYNEQF
v_gene: TRBV5-4
j_gene: TRBJ2-1
abundance: -

CDR3aa: ASSGPGQGFRRHYGYT
v_gene: TRBV5-1
j_gene: TRBJ1-2
abundance: -

CDR3aa: ASSRVPLGEKLF
v_gene: TRBV3-1/TRBV3-2
j_gene: TRBJ1-4
abundance: -

CDR3aa: ASSSPRTSYEQY
v_gene: TRBV6-2/TRBV6-3
j_gene: TRBJ2-7
abundance: -

CDR3aa: ASKGDGYT
v_gene: TRBV10-2
j_gene: TRBJ1-2
abundance: -

CDR3aa: ASSPVGRAALGAF
v_gene: TRBV5-4
j_gene: TRBJ1-1
abundance: -

CDR3aa: ASSVTAPGEQY
v_gene: TRBV19
j_gene: TRBJ2-7
abundance: once

CDR3aa: ASSSRGGYNTDTQY
v_gene: TRBV19
j_gene: TRBJ2-3
abundance: -

CDR3aa: ASSLDSAAQY
v_gene: TRBV11-1
j_gene: TRBJ2-3
abundance: -

CDR3aa: ASRPGDGNTIY
v_gene: TRBV11-3
j_gene: TRBJ1-3
abundance: -

CDR3aa: ASSSLGAIYNEQF
v_gene: TRBV6-2/TRBV6-3
j_gene: TRBJ2-1
abundance: -

CDR3aa: ASRPRMGSNYGYT
v_gene: TRBV6-5
j_gene: TRBJ1-2
abundance: -

CDR3aa: ASSLDSSAGELF
v_gene: TRBV5-1
j_gene: TRBJ2-2
abundance: -

CDR3aa: ASSSQPGRSETQY
v_gene: TRBV9
j_gene: TRBJ2-5
abundance: -

CDR3aa: ASSVGLSNSPLH
v_gene: TRBV9
j_gene: TRBJ1-6
abundance: -

CDR3aa: ASSQVVNTEAF
v_gene: TRBV27
j_gene: TRBJ1-1
abundance: -

CDR3aa: ASRPRQGGGYT
v_gene: TRBV12-3/TRBV12-4
j_gene: TRBJ1-2
abundance: -

CDR3aa: ASSFRERVTEAF
v_gene: TRBV27
j_gene: TRBJ1-1
abundance: once

CDR3aa: ASSRRLAGGADTQY
v_gene: TRBV11-2
j_gene: TRBJ2-3
abundance: -

CDR3aa: ASSLGLAGNTGELF
v_gene: TRBV7-9
j_gene: TRBJ2-2
abundance: -

CDR3aa: ASSSQGDGYT
v_gene: TRBV6-5
j_gene: TRBJ1-2
abundance: -

CDR3aa: ASSPGGSHGYT
v_gene: TRBV6-5
j_gene: TRBJ1-2
abundance: -

CDR3aa: ASSYFGASLNQPQH
v_gene: TRBV6-5
j_gene: TRBJ1-5
abundance: once

CDR3aa: ASSLGQDRNTIY
v_gene: TRBV19
j_gene: TRBJ1-3
abundance: -

CDR3aa: ASSLLTGTVTEAF
v_gene: TRBV27
j_gene: TRBJ1-1
abundance: -

CDR3aa: ASSVAGGGTPLH
v_gene: TRBV9
j_gene: TRBJ1-6
abundance: -

CDR3aa: ATSDAGTGNHEQF
v_gene: TRBV24-1
j_gene: TRBJ2-1
abundance: -